The present T cell receptor (beta chain) was sequenced within a study of blood T cell repertoires in COVID-19. In the study overall: COVID-19 samples collected from the United States, Italy and Spain covered acute and convalescent phases. The analysed material was cDNA or gDNA that came from T cells, B-cell-depleted T cells, or PBMCs.

As processed by the authors: Estimation of nucleated cell counts was performed using reference gene primer amplification. TCRdb keeps only in-frame clones here, not all; method: immunoSEQ multiplex PCR. V and J calls and clone size are those listed in that table; D and trimming were worked out from the DNA. In the table there are 250,000 to 300,000 clones, around 90% of which are singletons. Germline CDR1 is SNHLY and CDR2 is FYNNEI. The CDR3 is 15 amino acids. After removal of 2 bases from V and 1 base from J, the junction contained 4 bases not matched to a gene. The sequencing input was peripheral blood. The clonotype comes from a man in his forties or fifties with acute or convalescent COVID-19. V gene TRBV2 combines with J gene TRBJ1-2; 7 nucleotides line up with TRBD1. The CDR3 DNA reads TGTGCCAGCAGTGAAAGACAGGGATATAACTATGGCTACACCTTC. Residues: CASSERQGYNYGYTF.